Sequencing of this T cell receptor (beta chain) was carried out in a study of blood T cells in healthy people across ages. V lost 6 bases and J lost 0, with 11 bases in between. The CDR3 runs 14 residues. Germline V gene data show CDR1 as LGHDT and CDR2 as YNNKEL (reference sequence). Each sample yielded at least 6 million isolated PBMCs. Through a sample-barcoded 5' primer and a J-beta primer mix, a second PCR was run for about 6 to 11 cycles. TCRdb re-called the 5' RACE reads with MiXCR, one entry per CDR3 protein. The sample holds approximately 800,000 distinct CDR3 sequences, roughly 64% seen once.

This TCR derives from a man aged 30 to 45 in good health. Sequenced sample: blood. The V call is TRBV3-1, the J call TRBJ2-5; D remains unclear. The CDR3 nucleotides are TGTGCCAGCAGACAGACCCTATACCAAGAGACCCAGTACTTC. It specifies CASRQTLYQETQYF.